Below are 25 T cell receptor beta chains sequenced from a single sample in a study of blood T cell repertoires in COVID-19. Sequencing was performed with immunoSEQ multiplex PCR; in TCRdb, only in-frame clones are kept and a portion is missing. The table includes about 83,000 clones, about 83% detected once. The specimen was peripheral blood. The receptors were gathered from a man aged 45-60 years with active COVID-19.

This rearrangement joins TRBV7-9 to TRBJ2-7; 7 bases are shared with TRBD1. This CDR3 contains 14 residues. The V and J ends lost 4 bases and 1 base, in that order; junction bases with no gene match: 4. Germline V CDR1 and CDR2: SEHNR, FQNEAQ (reference sequence). As DNA, the CDR3 is TGTGCCAGCAGCTCAGGGACAGAGTCCTACGAGCAGTACTTC. Its translation is CASSSGTESYEQYF.

The chain joins TRBV16 to TRBJ1-2, with D uncertain. This CDR3 is built from 16 residues. V was cut by 0 bases and J by 1 base, with 12 bases left in between. CDR1 and CDR2 (germline): KGHSY, FQNENV. In DNA form, the CDR3 reads TGTGCCAGCAGCCAATCTGGAGGGCGGGGTAACTATGGCTACACCTTC. Amino acids: CASSQSGGRGNYGYTF.

This clone has just a few counts. The V call is TRBV28, the J call TRBJ1-3; D unresolved. Trimming pared 3 bases from V and 7 bases from J, leaving 16 bases between. Germline loops: CDR1 MDHEN, CDR2 SYDVKM. This CDR3 contains 15 residues. The CDR3 DNA sequence: TGTGCCAGCAGTTTTCCGGGATCTCGGCGCAACACCATATATTTT. Its translation: CASSFPGSRRNTIYF.

This clone was detected once. The chain recombines TRBV7-2 with TRBJ2-1, with 10 bases fitting TRBD1. V was clipped by 6 bases and J by 3 bases; unmatched bases: 11. The V gene's germline CDR1 is SGHTA and CDR2 FQGNSA. The length of the CDR3 is 17 residues. The CDR3 DNA reads TGTGCCAGCAGTTTCTTTTCCGGGACAGGGGACTACAATGAGCAGTTCTTC. This codes for CASSFFSGTGDYNEQFF.

The gene calls are TRBV5-4 and TRBJ1-1; D is undetermined. The V end was cut by 0 bases, the J end by 5 bases, with 2 bases between. Per the germline V gene, CDR1 is SGHNT and CDR2 is YYREEE (reference sequence). The CDR3 runs 11 residues. This chain's CDR3 is CASSLATEAFF. The CDR3 bases are TGTGCCAGCAGCTTGGCGACTGAAGCTTTCTTT.

This clone was observed a single time. This chain joins TRBV19 and TRBJ1-3; TRBD1 agrees at 7 bases. CDR1 and CDR2 (germline): LNHDA, SQIVND (reference sequence). The CDR3 contains 18 residues. The V and J ends lost 4 bases and 1 base, in that order; junction bases with no gene match: 13. CDR3 sequence reads: CASSTQGQSSSSGNTIYF. CDR3 nucleotide sequence: TGTGCCAGTAGTACCCAGGGACAGTCCTCCTCTTCTGGAAACACCATATATTTT.

The chain joins TRBV6-6 to TRBJ2-7, with 7 positions matching TRBD2. After removal of 4 bases from V and 0 bases from J, the junction contained 3 bases not matched to a gene. Germline V gene data show CDR1 as MNHNY and CDR2 as SVGAGI (reference sequence). This CDR3 has 14 amino acids. The CDR3 sequence: CASSWGGSSYEQYF. CDR3 DNA sequence: TGTGCCAGCAGTTGGGGGGGAAGCTCCTACGAGCAGTACTTC.

The chain links TRBV4-2 to TRBJ1-6, with a possible D match to TRBD1 (6 bases). Germline-derived CDR1 and CDR2 are LGHNA and YNFKEQ. V lost 1 base, J lost 8 bases, and 15 bases lay in between. The CDR3 runs to 16 residues. The CDR3: CASSQATLGGDSPLHF. Here the CDR3 DNA reads TGTGCCAGCAGCCAAGCCACCCTAGGGGGGGATTCACCCCTCCACTTT.

This chain uses TRBV28 with TRBJ2-7, with D tentatively TRBD1 (6 bases). Per germline, CDR1 MDHEN and CDR2 SYDVKM. Trimming removed 3 bases from V and 1 base from J, with 13 bases in between. The CDR3 has 15 amino acids. The CDR3 sequence is CASSLGNRDSYEQYF. As DNA, the CDR3 is TGTGCCAGCAGTTTGGGGAACAGGGATTCCTACGAGCAGTACTTC.

The chain combines TRBV6-5 with TRBJ1-2; TRBD1 matches 8 bases. V lost 0 bases and J lost 4; bases outside the gene matches: 7. The CDR3 consists of 16 residues. The germline V gene encodes CDR1 MNHEY and CDR2 SVGAGI. This chain's CDR3 is CASSYSTGDGSYGYTF. CDR3 nucleotide sequence: TGTGCCAGCAGTTACTCGACAGGGGACGGGAGCTATGGCTACACCTTC.

The rearrangement joins TRBV29-1 to TRBJ1-1, with D unclear. Germline V gene data show CDR1 as SQVTM and CDR2 as ANQGSEA. The ends were cut back, 3 bases at V and 4 bases at J, with 9 bases in the middle. The CDR3 is 12 residues long. For the CDR3, the DNA is TGCAGCGTTGAGTTCTCGGGCACTGAAGCTTTCTTT. The encoded protein is CSVEFSGTEAFF. The full variable domain, completed using reference TRBV29-1 and TRBJ1-1, is SAVISQKPSRDICQRGTSLTIQCQVDSQVTMMFWYRQQPGQSLTLIATANQGSEATYESGFVIDKFPISRPNLTFSTLTVSNMSPEDSSIYLCSVEFSGTEAFFGQGTRLTVV.

The chain couples TRBV30 to TRBJ2-7; 8 bases are shared with TRBD1. V lost 1 base to trimming and J lost 5 bases; unmatched junction nucleotides: 25. The CDR3 has 20 amino acids. Germline lookup yields CDR1 GTSNPN and CDR2 SVGIG (reference sequence). CDR3 region: CAWSGEPYPIRGPIRNEQYF. DNA of the CDR3: TGTGCCTGGAGTGGGGAACCTTATCCGATCAGGGGGCCGATTAGAAACGAGCAGTACTTC.

The chain employs TRBV6-5 and TRBJ2-7; D is possibly TRBD2 (7 bases). With 4 bases removed from V and 3 bases from J, the gap between germline ends came to 16 bases. CDR1 is MNHEY, CDR2 SVGAGI, per germline. The CDR3 length is 15 residues. CDR3 region: CASSSRGASGYEQYF. DNA for the CDR3: TGTGCCAGCAGTTCTAGGGGGGCTAGCGGCTACGAGCAGTACTTC.

The gene calls are TRBV6-6 and TRBJ1-1; D call uncertain. Trimming removed 10 bases at V and 5 bases at J, with 11 bases between. The germline gives CDR1 MNHNY, CDR2 SVGAGI (reference sequence). The CDR3 consists of 11 residues. CDR3 in amino acids: CATQRGTEAFF. CDR3 coding DNA: TGTGCCACTCAGCGAGGGACTGAAGCTTTCTTT.

As regards this clone: At the DNA level, this CDR3 is encoded by other sequences in the same sample as well. The chain uses TRBV14 and TRBJ1-2; D gene ambiguous. Germline assignment: CDR1 SGHDN and CDR2 FVKESK. Trimming took 1 base from V and 0 from J, leaving 6 bases between them. CDR3 length: 14 residues. The CDR3, as DNA: TGTGCCAGCAGCCAAGGTAGCGCTAACTATGGCTACACCTTC. The encoded protein is CASSQGSANYGYTF.

The sample holds one count of this clone. V and J are TRBV7-2 and TRBJ2-3; 14 nucleotides align to TRBD2. Germline trimming cut 5 bases from V and 7 bases from J; bases unmatched to any gene: 11. The CDR3 spans 17 residues. Germline V gives CDR1 SGHTA, CDR2 FQGNSA. This chain's CDR3 is CASSPKGLAGGVNTQYF. DNA of the CDR3: TGTGCCAGCAGCCCCAAAGGACTAGCGGGGGGAGTTAATACGCAGTATTTT.

This chain joins TRBV27 and TRBJ2-1; 16 positions agree with TRBD2. The CDR3 extends over 19 amino acids. Germline CDR1 and CDR2: MNHEY and SMNVEV (reference sequence). Trimming removed 5 bases from V and 2 bases from J; junction bases left unmatched: 9. The CDR3 reads CASSPSGLAGGTPYNEQFF. As DNA, the CDR3 is TGTGCCAGCAGTCCCTCGGGACTAGCGGGGGGGACGCCCTACAATGAGCAGTTCTTC.

The sample holds a few counts of this clone. The chain couples TRBV10-1 to TRBJ2-7; 10 bases line up with TRBD1. V was pared by 2 bases and J by 8 bases, with 18 bases of the junction left unmatched. The CDR3 is 18 amino acids. The V gene's germline CDR1 is WNHNN and CDR2 SYGVQD (reference sequence). Written as DNA, the CDR3 is TGCGCCAGCAGTGAGCCAGGGGACAGGGGCTCCCTCGAGCAAAAGCAGTACTTC. Translated: CASSEPGDRGSLEQKQYF.

V is TRBV6-5 and J is TRBJ1-1; perhaps TRBD1 as D (6 bases). Trimming took off 7 bases at V and 3 bases at J, with 15 bases between the two ends. Germline V gene sequence: CDR1 MNHEY, CDR2 SVGAGI. The CDR3 is 14 amino acids. The DNA of the CDR3 is TGTGCCAGCACCCCTCGCCAGGGGTACACTGAAGCTTTCTTT. This encodes CASTPRQGYTEAFF.

This chain uses TRBV15 with TRBJ1-3, with a tentative D call TRBD1 (5 bases). Germline lookup yields CDR1 LNHNV and CDR2 YYDKDF (reference sequence). V was trimmed by 3 bases and J by 4 bases, leaving 13 bases between them. The CDR3 has 15 amino acids. The CDR3 bases are TGTGCCACCAGCAGTTCCCGCGGGGCCGGAAACACCATATATTTT. This gives the protein CATSSSRGAGNTIYF.

This chain links TRBV30 with TRBJ2-7; 11 positions agree with TRBD2. Trimming took 5 bases from V and 3 from J; bases not matched to a gene: 18. Germline V lookup: CDR1 GTSNPN, CDR2 SVGIG (reference sequence). The CDR3 runs 18 residues. The CDR3 sequence: CAWQRGLAGGGGNYEQYF. For the CDR3, the DNA is TGTGCCTGGCAAAGGGGCCTAGCGGGAGGCGGTGGAAACTACGAGCAGTACTTC.

As regards this clone: This likely comes from a read error, as the CDR3 has no conserved phenylalanine or tryptophan at its end. No DNA is shown, since the ends of the CDR3 on it are uncertain; the CDR3 is the one TCRdb lists. The chain recombines TRBV5-1 with TRBJ1-1; the table's D call, TRBD1, has no DNA check behind it. The CDR3 extends over 14 residues, inclusive of both ends. CDR1 and CDR2 (germline): SGHRS, YFSETQ. Here the CDR3 reads CASRGLPGQGYSRV.

The V call is TRBV5-1, the J call TRBJ2-1, with 7 bases identical to TRBD2. CDR3 length: 13 amino acids. The J segment lost 8 bases and the V segment lost 4 bases, leaving 6 bases of the junction unmatched. From germline, CDR1 is SGHRS and CDR2 YFSETQ. The CDR3 reads CASSGEGAYEQFF. The CDR3 nucleotides read TGCGCCAGCAGCGGGGAGGGAGCCTATGAGCAGTTCTTC.

The rearrangement uses TRBV19 and TRBJ2-7; D is perhaps TRBD1 (6 bases). Trimming left V 5 bases short and J 0 bases short, with 17 bases between. The CDR3 runs 16 residues. Looked up from germline, CDR1 is LNHDA and CDR2 is SQIVND (reference sequence). The DNA of the CDR3 is TGTGCCAGTAGTCCGACCCGGACAGAGCCCTCCTACGAGCAGTACTTC. This encodes CASSPTRTEPSYEQYF.

The chain couples TRBV6-4 to TRBJ1-1; D is uncertain. This CDR3 is 13 amino acids long. CDR1 and CDR2 from the germline V gene are MRHNA and SNTAGT. The V and J ends lost 4 bases and 2 bases respectively, with 8 bases between them. CDR3 region: CASSAHFNTEAFF. Written as DNA, the CDR3 is TGTGCCAGCAGTGCCCACTTCAACACTGAAGCTTTCTTT.